A selection of T cell receptor beta chains follows, all from one sample in a study of OX40 agonist ivuxolimab in advanced cancers. TCRdb's table, derived via immunoSEQ multiplex PCR, lists solely in-frame clones and lacks some. This sample has about 50,000 clones; approximately 90% occur once, and the top ten carry more than 5%. Sequenced here: CD4+ or CD8+ T cells sorted from blood, sampled in a trial of the OX40 agonist ivuxolimab. These receptors were taken from an adult with an advanced solid tumor such as melanoma, head and neck, liver or kidney cancer. Each CDR3 is given with its conserved first and last residue. D genes are given only for firm matches. Only part of the rows carry a size: once, few, many, or a class if the clone is expanded.

size	D	V	J	CDR3	DNA
-	-	TRBV4-1	TRBJ2-1	CASGVGGYNEQFF	TGCGCCAGCGGGGTGGGTGGGTACAATGAGCAGTTCTTC
few	-	TRBV28	TRBJ1-5	CASSPISGTPFLGSNQPQHF	TGTGCCAGCAGTCCTATTTCCGGGACCCCGTTTTTGGGGAGCAATCAGCCCCAGCATTTT
-	TRBD1	TRBV28	TRBJ1-4	CASSSATGDGTNEKLFF	TGTGCCAGCAGTTCGGCGACAGGGGATGGCACTAATGAAAAACTGTTTTTT
-	-	TRBV5-4	TRBJ2-7	CASSLKATGTHEQYF	TGTGCCAGCAGCCTTAAGGCTACAGGTACCCACGAGCAGTACTTC
-	-	TRBV19	TRBJ1-1	CASTTGLNTEAFF	TGTGCCAGTACGACAGGCCTGAACACTGAAGCTTTCTTT
-	TRBD1	TRBV29-1	TRBJ2-5	CSVQQGGLETQYF	TGCAGCGTTCAACAGGGGGGCTTAGAGACCCAGTACTTC
once	-	TRBV27	TRBJ2-7	CASSIGTATYEQYF	TGTGCCAGCAGTATCGGGACCGCTACCTACGAGCAGTACTTC
few	-	TRBV19	TRBJ1-2	CASSGGATNYGYTF	TGTGCCAGTAGCGGCGGGGCCACTAACTATGGCTACACCTTC
-	TRBD1	TRBV19	TRBJ1-2	CASSGQGSYGYTF	TGTGCCAGTAGCGGACAGGGGTCCTATGGCTACACCTTC
-	-	TRBV28	TRBJ2-1	CASTHRGSYNEQFF	TGTGCCAGCACTCACCGGGGGTCCTACAATGAGCAGTTCTTC
-	TRBD2	TRBV7-9	TRBJ2-1	CASSFLSSGPMEQFF	TGTGCCAGCAGCTTCCTATCTAGCGGGCCCATGGAGCAGTTCTTC
-	-	TRBV4-1	TRBJ1-5	CASSQDPAVQPQHF	TGCGCCAGCAGCCAAGATCCCGCAGTCCAGCCCCAGCATTTT
-	-	TRBV2	TRBJ2-1	CASSLGVDEQFF	TGTGCCAGCAGTCTCGGGGTGGATGAGCAGTTCTTC
-	-	TRBV25-1	TRBJ2-7	CASREYNEQYF	TGTGCCAGCAGAGAGTATAACGAGCAGTACTTC
-	-	TRBV27	TRBJ1-5	CASSLSGHQPQHF	TGTGCCAGCAGTTTATCGGGCCATCAGCCCCAGCATTTT
-	TRBD1	TRBV6-1	TRBJ1-2	CASSEVNRGLVYGYTF	TGTGCCAGCAGTGAAGTGAACAGGGGGCTCGTCTATGGCTACACCTTC
few	-	TRBV7-6	TRBJ1-1	CASSLGGGDTEAFF	TGTGCCAGCAGCTTAGGTGGGGGGGACACTGAAGCTTTCTTT
once	-	TRBV11-2	TRBJ1-2	CASSLELGGGGYTF	TGTGCCAGCAGCTTAGAATTGGGGGGCGGTGGCTACACCTTC
-	TRBD2	TRBV7-9	TRBJ2-7	CASSLTSGRAEQYF	TGTGCCAGCAGCTTGACTAGCGGGAGGGCCGAGCAGTACTTC
few	-	TRBV11-2	TRBJ2-3	CASRGVSTDTQYF	TGTGCCAGCAGGGGGGTAAGCACAGATACGCAGTATTTT
few	-	TRBV4-1	TRBJ2-7	CASSLKRASGSVDYEQYF	TGCGCCAGCAGCCTAAAAAGGGCCTCGGGTAGCGTGGACTACGAGCAGTACTTC
-	-	TRBV11-2	TRBJ2-2	CASSLMDLKLFF	TGTGCCAGCAGCTTAATGGATCTTAAGCTGTTTTTT
-	-	TRBV7-9	TRBJ2-1	CASTLGTPREQFF	TGTGCCAGCACCCTGGGCACTCCTCGTGAGCAGTTCTTC
-	-	TRBV19	TRBJ2-1	CASSIDRLGVGEQFF	TGTGCCAGTAGTATAGACCGACTGGGGGTAGGGGAGCAGTTCTTC
once	-	TRBV9	TRBJ1-2	CASSSRQTYGYTF	TGTGCCAGCAGCTCCCGACAGACCTATGGCTACACCTTC
-	TRBD2	TRBV28	TRBJ2-5	CASSPRRLAGQQETQYF	TGTGCCAGCAGTCCTCGAAGACTAGCGGGTCAGCAAGAGACCCAGTACTTC
once	-	TRBV5-1	TRBJ1-1	CASSLGVRGDTEAFF	TGCGCCAGCAGCTTGGGTGTAAGAGGGGACACTGAAGCTTTCTTT
-	TRBD1	TRBV19	TRBJ2-7	CASSMDRGYEQYF	TGTGCCAGTAGTATGGACAGGGGCTACGAGCAGTACTTC
-	TRBD1	TRBV6-1	TRBJ1-5	CASSAPGQINQPQHF	TGTGCCAGCAGTGCTCCGGGACAGATCAATCAGCCCCAGCATTTT
-	-	TRBV30	TRBJ2-2	CAWSVGDPGELFF	TGTGCCTGGAGTGTAGGGGACCCCGGGGAGCTGTTTTTT
-	-	TRBV29-1	TRBJ2-7	CSVARGNYEQYF	TGCAGCGTTGCCAGGGGAAACTACGAGCAGTACTTC
-	-	TRBV2	TRBJ2-5	CASRKGSGLDETQYF	TGTGCCAGCAGGAAGGGCTCCGGACTCGACGAGACCCAGTACTTC
-	-	TRBV21-1	TRBJ2-2	CASSNLHRNTGELFF	TGTGCCAGCAGCAACCTCCACAGGAACACCGGGGAGCTGTTTTTT
-	TRBD2	TRBV7-9	TRBJ2-7	CASSTSGMYEQYF	TGTGCCAGCAGCACTAGCGGAATGTACGAGCAGTACTTC
-	-	TRBV6-5	TRBJ1-1	CASSPTGTEAFF	TGTGCCAGCAGCCCGACAGGCACTGAAGCTTTCTTT
-	-	TRBV5-6	TRBJ2-7	CASSFWGWYEQYF	TGTGCCAGCAGCTTTTGGGGGTGGTACGAGCAGTACTTC
-	TRBD2	TRBV6-5	TRBJ2-5	CASSYNGGETQYF	TGTGCCAGCAGTTACAACGGGGGGGAGACCCAGTACTTC
-	TRBD1	TRBV10-1	TRBJ1-2	CASRHRDRPNYGYTF	TGCGCCAGCAGACACCGGGACAGACCGAACTATGGCTACACCTTC
-	-	TRBV4-2	TRBJ1-1	CASSQEPSNTEAFF	TGTGCCAGCAGCCAAGAACCTTCTAACACTGAAGCTTTCTTT
-	-	TRBV5-4	TRBJ1-4	CASSLMAENEKLFF	TGTGCCAGCAGCTTGATGGCGGAAAATGAAAAACTGTTTTTT
medium-sized	-	TRBV21-1	TRBJ2-2	CASSKTTSGSGRGTGELFF	TGTGCCAGCAGCAAAACGACAAGCGGGAGTGGCCGGGGCACCGGGGAGCTGTTTTTT
-	-	TRBV29-1	TRBJ1-4	CSVERDTNEKLFF	TGCAGCGTTGAGAGGGATACTAATGAAAAACTGTTTTTT
-	-	TRBV7-9	TRBJ1-1	CASSLGRGAFF	TGTGCCAGCAGCTTAGGCAGGGGTGCTTTCTTT
once	TRBD2	TRBV5-1	TRBJ2-1	CASSSGLGYNEQFF	TGCGCCAGCAGCTCGGGACTAGGCTACAATGAGCAGTTCTTC
-	-	TRBV10-3	TRBJ1-1	CAISDRAVSEAFF	TGTGCCATCAGTGACAGGGCCGTCTCTGAAGCTTTCTTT
-	-	TRBV27	TRBJ2-3	CASSLRHGTDTQYF	TGTGCCAGCAGTTTACGGCACGGCACAGATACGCAGTATTTT
-	-	TRBV6-5	TRBJ2-1	CASRPGNNEQFF	TGTGCCAGCAGACCCGGGAACAATGAGCAGTTCTTC
-	-	TRBV13	TRBJ2-5	CASSYRSGQETQYF	TGTGCCAGCAGCTACCGTTCAGGGCAAGAGACCCAGTACTTC
-	-	TRBV2	TRBJ1-1	CASSAAQRTGSMNTEAFF	TGTGCCAGCAGCGCAGCACAGCGGACTGGGTCCATGAACACTGAAGCTTTCTTT
-	-	TRBV19	TRBJ1-1	CASSMVGSAEAFF	TGTGCCAGTAGTATGGTAGGGTCGGCTGAAGCTTTCTTT
-	TRBD1	TRBV14	TRBJ1-2	CASSPRQGANYGYTF	TGTGCCAGCAGCCCTCGACAGGGGGCTAACTATGGCTACACCTTC
-	-	TRBV28	TRBJ2-5	CASSRHNQETQYF	TGTGCCAGCAGTCGACATAATCAAGAGACCCAGTACTTC